This TCR beta chain was sequenced during a study of beta chain features in type 1 diabetes. Remarks on this clone: The antigen is unknown.

Notes on the study in general: High TCR expression in some cells could lead to their over-representation in cDNA sequencing. In every one of the four CD4+ subsets, TCRB CDR3s were moderately but significantly shorter in Type 1 diabetes patients.

The isolated RNA, all of it, was reverse transcribed, so expressed TCRB transcripts were what got sequenced. TCRdb keeps only in-frame clones here, not all; method: immunoSEQ multiplex PCR. Found here are under 400,000 clones, approximately 12% of them singletons; the top ten hold 0.0095% to 0.011%. Germline trimming cut 4 bases from V and 0 bases from J; bases unmatched to any gene: 12. This CDR3 is built from 18 residues. Germline-derived CDR1 and CDR2 are GTSNPN and SVGIG (reference sequence). The sequence was collected from a woman aged 18-29 years with type 1 diabetes. The V gene is TRBV30, the J gene TRBJ2-3, with 11 nucleotides matching TRBD2. The sample consisted of naive CD4+ T cells from blood. CDR3 bases: TGTGCCTGGAAAAGACGGGTAGCGGGAGGGCCAAGCACAGATACGCAGTATTTT. It translates to CAWKRRVAGGPSTDTQYF.